This section outlines one TCR beta chain sequence together with its context. Its antigen is not identified. The data belong to a study of T cells in localized non-small cell lung cancer. Here immunoSEQ multiplex PCR was the method, and the copy in TCRdb shows in-frame clones only, minus some. Here the sample spans approximately 54,000 clones, about 80% being singletons. V shed 4 bases, J shed 6 bases, and the junction held 4 bases outside the gene matches. The CDR3 length is 13 residues. The germline CDR1 and CDR2 sequences are SGHRS and YFSETQ. Study-level findings and limits: For the top 100 tumor clones, a median about 50 also appeared in adjacent lung.

This chain connects TRBV5-1 to TRBJ2-7, with 10 nucleotides matching TRBD1. The receptor was derived from a female donor at least 60 years old with stage II squamous cell lung carcinoma. The source was peripheral blood, collected before any cancer treatment. The CDR3 protein is CASSLRTGGEQYF. DNA for the CDR3: TGCGCCAGCAGCCTACGGACAGGGGGCGAGCAGTACTTC.